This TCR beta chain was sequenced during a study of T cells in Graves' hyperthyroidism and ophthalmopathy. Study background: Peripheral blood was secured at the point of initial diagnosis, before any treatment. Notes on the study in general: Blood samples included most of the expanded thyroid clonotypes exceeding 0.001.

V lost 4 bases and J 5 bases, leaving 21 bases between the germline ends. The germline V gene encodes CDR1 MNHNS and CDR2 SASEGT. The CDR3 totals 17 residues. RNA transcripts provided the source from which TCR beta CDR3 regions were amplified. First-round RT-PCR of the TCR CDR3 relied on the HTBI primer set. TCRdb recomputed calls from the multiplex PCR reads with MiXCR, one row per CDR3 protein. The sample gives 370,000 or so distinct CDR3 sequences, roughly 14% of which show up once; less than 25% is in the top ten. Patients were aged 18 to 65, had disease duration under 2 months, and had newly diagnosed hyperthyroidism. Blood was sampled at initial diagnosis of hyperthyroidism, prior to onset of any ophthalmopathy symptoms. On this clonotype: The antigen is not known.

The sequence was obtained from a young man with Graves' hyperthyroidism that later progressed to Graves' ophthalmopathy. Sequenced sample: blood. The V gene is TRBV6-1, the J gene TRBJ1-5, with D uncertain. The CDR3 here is CASSVHRGNGLHQPQHF. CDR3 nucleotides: TGTGCCAGCAGTGTACATCGGGGTAACGGCCTCCATCAGCCCCAGCATTTT.